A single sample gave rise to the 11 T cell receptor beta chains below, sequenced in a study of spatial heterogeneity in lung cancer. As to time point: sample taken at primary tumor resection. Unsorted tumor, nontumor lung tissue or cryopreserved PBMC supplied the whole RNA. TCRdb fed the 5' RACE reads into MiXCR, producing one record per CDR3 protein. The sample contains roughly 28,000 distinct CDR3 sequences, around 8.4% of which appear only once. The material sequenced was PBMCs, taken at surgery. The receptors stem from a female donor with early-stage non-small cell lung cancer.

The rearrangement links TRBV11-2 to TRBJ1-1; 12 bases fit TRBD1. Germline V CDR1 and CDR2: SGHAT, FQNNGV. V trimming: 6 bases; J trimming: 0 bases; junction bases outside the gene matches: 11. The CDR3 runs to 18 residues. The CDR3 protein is CASRYGTGGPRMNTEAFF. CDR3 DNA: TGTGCCAGCAGATATGGGACAGGGGGCCCGCGCATGAACACTGAAGCTTTCTTT.

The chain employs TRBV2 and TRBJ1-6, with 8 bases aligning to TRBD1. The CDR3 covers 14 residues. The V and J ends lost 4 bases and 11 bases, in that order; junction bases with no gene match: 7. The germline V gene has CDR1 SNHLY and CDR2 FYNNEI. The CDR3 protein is CASSALGQGAPLHF. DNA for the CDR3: TGTGCCAGCAGTGCCCTCGGACAGGGCGCACCCCTCCACTTT.

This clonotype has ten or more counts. The chain's CDR3 is CASSKNPDNEKLFF. In DNA, the CDR3 is TGCGCCAGCAGCAAGAATCCCGATAATGAAAAACTGTTTTTT. This chain uses TRBV5-1 with TRBJ1-4, with unresolved D. Germline V gene data show CDR1 as SGHRS and CDR2 as YFSETQ. The CDR3 is made up of 14 amino acids. V lost 4 bases and J 4 bases, leaving 11 bases between the germline ends.

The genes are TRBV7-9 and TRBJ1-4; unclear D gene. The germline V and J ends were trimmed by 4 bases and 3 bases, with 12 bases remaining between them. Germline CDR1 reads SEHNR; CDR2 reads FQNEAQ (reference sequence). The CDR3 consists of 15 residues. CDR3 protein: CASSSVPLANEKLFF. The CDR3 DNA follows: TGTGCCAGCAGCTCAGTACCCCTTGCTAATGAAAAACTGTTTTTT.

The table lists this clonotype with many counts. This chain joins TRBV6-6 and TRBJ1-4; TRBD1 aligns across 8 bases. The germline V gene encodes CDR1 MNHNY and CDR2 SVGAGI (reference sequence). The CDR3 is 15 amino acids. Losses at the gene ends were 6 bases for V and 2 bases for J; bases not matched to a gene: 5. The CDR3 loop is CASSSNRGTNEKLFF. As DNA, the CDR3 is TGTGCCAGCAGCTCAAACAGGGGGACTAATGAAAAACTGTTTTTT.

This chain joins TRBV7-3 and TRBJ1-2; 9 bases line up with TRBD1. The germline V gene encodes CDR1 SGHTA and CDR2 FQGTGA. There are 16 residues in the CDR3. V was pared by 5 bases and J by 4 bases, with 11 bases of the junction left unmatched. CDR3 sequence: CASSPQPGTGSYGYTF. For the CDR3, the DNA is TGTGCCAGCAGCCCACAACCGGGGACAGGGAGCTATGGCTACACCTTC.

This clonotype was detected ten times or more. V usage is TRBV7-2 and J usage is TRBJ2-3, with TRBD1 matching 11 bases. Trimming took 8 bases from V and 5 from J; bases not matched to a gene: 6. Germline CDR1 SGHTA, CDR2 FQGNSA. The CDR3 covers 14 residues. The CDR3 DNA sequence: TGTGCCAGCGCACCGGGACAGGGGGGAGATACGCAGTATTTT. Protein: CASAPGQGGDTQYF.

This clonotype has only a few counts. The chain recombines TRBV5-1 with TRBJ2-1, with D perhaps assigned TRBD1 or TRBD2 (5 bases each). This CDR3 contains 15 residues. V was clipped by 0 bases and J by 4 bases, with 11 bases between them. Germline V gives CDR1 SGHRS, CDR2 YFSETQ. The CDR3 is CASSLGEGLYNEQFF. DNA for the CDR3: TGCGCCAGCAGCTTGGGCGAGGGGTTGTACAATGAGCAGTTCTTC.

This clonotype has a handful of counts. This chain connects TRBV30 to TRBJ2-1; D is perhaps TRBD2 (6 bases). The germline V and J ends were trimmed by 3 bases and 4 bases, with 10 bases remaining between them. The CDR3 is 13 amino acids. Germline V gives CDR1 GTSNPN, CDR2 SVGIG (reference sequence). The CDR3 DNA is TGTGCCTGGAGCGCGGGGTTTTACAATGAGCAGTTCTTC. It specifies CAWSAGFYNEQFF.

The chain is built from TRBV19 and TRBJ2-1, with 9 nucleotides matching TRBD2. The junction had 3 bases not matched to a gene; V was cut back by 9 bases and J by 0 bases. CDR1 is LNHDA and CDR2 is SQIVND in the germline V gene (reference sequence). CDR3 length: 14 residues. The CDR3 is CASNSGSSYNEQFF. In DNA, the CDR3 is TGTGCCAGCAATAGCGGGAGCTCCTACAATGAGCAGTTCTTC.

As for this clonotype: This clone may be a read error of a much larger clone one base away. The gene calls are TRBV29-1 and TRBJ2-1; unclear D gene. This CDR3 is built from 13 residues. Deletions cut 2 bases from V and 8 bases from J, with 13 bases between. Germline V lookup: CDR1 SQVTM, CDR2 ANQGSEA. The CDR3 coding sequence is TGCAGCGTTGAAACCCCTCATGACCATGAGCAGTTCTTC. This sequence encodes CSVETPHDHEQFF.